Below are 3 T cell receptor beta chains sequenced from a single sample in a study of blood T cell repertoires in COVID-19. Using immunoSEQ multiplex PCR, the repertoire was profiled, and TCRdb retains in-frame clones only, with some absent. The sample has 100,000 to 150,000 clones, approximately 84% seen once. Sequencing was performed on peripheral blood. Receptor source: a man in his sixties or seventies with acute or convalescent COVID-19.

This clone is categorized as medium-sized (0.01 to 0.1%). The V call is TRBV4-2, the J call TRBJ2-5; 10 nucleotides match TRBD1. The V and J ends lost 1 base and 5 bases, in that order; junction bases with no gene match: 4. The CDR3 length is 15 residues. In germline, CDR1 is LGHNA, CDR2 YNFKEQ. The CDR3 region is CASSQGQGARETQYF. Written as DNA, the CDR3 is TGTGCCAGCAGCCAAGGACAGGGGGCGAGGGAGACCCAGTACTTC.

This clone was counted between two and nine times. V is TRBV5-1 and J is TRBJ1-1; D perhaps matches TRBD1 (5 bases). There are 14 residues in the CDR3. V lost 0 bases to trimming and J lost 0 bases, with 6 bases between them. Germline CDR1 reads SGHRS; CDR2 reads YFSETQ. CDR3 nucleotide sequence: TGCGCCAGCAGCTTGGACAGGTTGAACACTGAAGCTTTCTTT. The encoded protein is CASSLDRLNTEAFF. The full variable domain, its missing parts supplied by reference TRBV5-1 and TRBJ1-1, is KAGVTQTPRYLIKTRGQQVTLSCSPISGHRSVSWYQQTPGQGLQFLFEYFSETQRNKGNFPGRFSGRQFSNSRSEMNVSTLELGDSALYLCASSLDRLNTEAFFGQGTRLTVV.

The sample holds one count of this clone. This chain links TRBV7-3 with TRBJ2-1, with TRBD2 as a possible D gene (5 bases). This CDR3 is 12 amino acids long. CDR1 and CDR2 from the germline V gene are SGHTA and FQGTGA. V lost 4 bases, J lost 10 bases, and 11 bases lay in between. CDR3 DNA sequence: TGTGCCAGCAGCTCTGATAGCGTAGAGCAGTTCTTC. Protein: CASSSDSVEQFF. The full variable domain, rest sourced from reference TRBV7-3 and TRBJ2-1, is GAGVSQTPSNKVTEKGKYVELRCDPISGHTALYWYRQSLGQGPEFLIYFQGTGAADDSGLPNDRFFAVRPEGSVSTLKIQRTERGDSAVYLCASSSDSVEQFFGPGTRLTVL.